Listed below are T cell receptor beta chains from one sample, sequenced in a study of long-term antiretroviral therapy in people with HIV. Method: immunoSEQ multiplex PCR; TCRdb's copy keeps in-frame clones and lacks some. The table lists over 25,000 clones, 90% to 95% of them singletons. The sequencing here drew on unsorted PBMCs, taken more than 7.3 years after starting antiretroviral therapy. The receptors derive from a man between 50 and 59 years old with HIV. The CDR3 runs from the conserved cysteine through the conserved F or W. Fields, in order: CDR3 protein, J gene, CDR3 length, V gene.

cdr3_aa: CAILSSGNTIYF
j_call: TRBJ1-3
cdr3_length: 12
v_call: TRBV10-3

cdr3_aa: CASSLGGQGSPSGNTIYF
j_call: TRBJ1-3
cdr3_length: 18
v_call: TRBV5-4

cdr3_aa: CASSERALAGWYYEQYF
j_call: TRBJ2-7
cdr3_length: 17
v_call: TRBV2

cdr3_aa: CASSLVPSSNYGYTF
j_call: TRBJ1-2
cdr3_length: 15
v_call: TRBV7-9

cdr3_aa: CASSLEQVYEQYF
j_call: TRBJ2-7
cdr3_length: 13
v_call: TRBV5-6

cdr3_aa: CASSDRDSSSEQYF
j_call: TRBJ2-7
cdr3_length: 14
v_call: TRBV9

cdr3_aa: CASSYKNTQYF
j_call: TRBJ2-3
cdr3_length: 11
v_call: TRBV6-5

cdr3_aa: CASSDGQGRDIQYF
j_call: TRBJ2-4
cdr3_length: 14
v_call: TRBV6-1

cdr3_aa: CASSVVGGWNTEAFF
j_call: TRBJ1-1
cdr3_length: 15
v_call: TRBV9

cdr3_aa: CASSPDGYYEQYF
j_call: TRBJ2-7
cdr3_length: 13
v_call: TRBV7-2

cdr3_aa: CASGHGISNEAFF
j_call: TRBJ1-1
cdr3_length: 13
v_call: TRBV12-5

cdr3_aa: CASSVVAAGELFF
j_call: TRBJ2-2
cdr3_length: 13
v_call: TRBV9

cdr3_aa: CASETESSYEQYF
j_call: TRBJ2-7
cdr3_length: 13
v_call: TRBV7-9

cdr3_aa: CASGRDSRTDTQYF
j_call: TRBJ2-3
cdr3_length: 14
v_call: TRBV4-3

cdr3_aa: CAISEGDYFNEQFF
j_call: TRBJ2-1
cdr3_length: 14
v_call: TRBV10-3

cdr3_aa: CASSSTGPEAFF
j_call: TRBJ1-1
cdr3_length: 12
v_call: TRBV7-9

cdr3_aa: CASSPGTGGRGYTF
j_call: TRBJ1-2
cdr3_length: 14
v_call: TRBV4-1

cdr3_aa: CASRKSGDTGELFF
j_call: TRBJ2-2
cdr3_length: 14
v_call: TRBV6-5

cdr3_aa: CASSLASNEKLFF
j_call: TRBJ1-4
cdr3_length: 13
v_call: TRBV13

cdr3_aa: CASSNSGGNEQYF
j_call: TRBJ2-7
cdr3_length: 13
v_call: TRBV6-5

cdr3_aa: CASSLERRSTDTQYF
j_call: TRBJ2-3
cdr3_length: 15
v_call: TRBV7-8

cdr3_aa: CASSHRDRALQPQHF
j_call: TRBJ1-5
cdr3_length: 15
v_call: TRBV6-1